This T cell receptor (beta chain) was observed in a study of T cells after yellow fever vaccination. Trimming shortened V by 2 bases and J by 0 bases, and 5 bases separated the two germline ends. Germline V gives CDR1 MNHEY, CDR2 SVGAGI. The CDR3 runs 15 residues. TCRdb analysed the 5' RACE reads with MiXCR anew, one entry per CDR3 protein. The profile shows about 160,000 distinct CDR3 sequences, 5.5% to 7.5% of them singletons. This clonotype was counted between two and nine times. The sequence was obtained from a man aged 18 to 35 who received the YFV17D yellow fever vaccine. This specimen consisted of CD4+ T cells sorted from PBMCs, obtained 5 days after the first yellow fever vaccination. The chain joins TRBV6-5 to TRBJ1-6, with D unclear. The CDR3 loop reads CASSYTSSYNSPLHF. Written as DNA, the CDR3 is TGTGCCAGCAGTTACACTAGCTCCTATAATTCACCCCTCCACTTT.